This is a list of T cell receptor beta chains from one sample in a study of T cell responses to AZD1222 COVID-19 vaccine. The table came from immunoSEQ multiplex PCR; TCRdb's copy has only in-frame clones and leaves some out. The profile shows over 65,000 clones, roughly nine tenths of them singletons. Source: peripheral blood, taken on day 0 of AZD1222 vaccination. The receptors stem from an adult in good health. Each CDR3 is given with its conserved first and last residue. A D gene is named only where the DNA matches it firmly.

- TRBJ2-2 TRBV29-1 TGCAGCGTCGGGAATGGGCGGGACACCGGGGAGCTGTTTTTT CSVGNGRDTGELFF
- TRBJ1-1 TRBV27 TGTGCCAGCAGTTTTTCGGACGGCACTGAAGCTTTCTTT CASSFSDGTEAFF
- TRBJ1-5 TRBV19 TGTGCCAGTAGTCCCCAAGTGGATACAGCTAGCAATCAGCCCCAGCATTTT CASSPQVDTASNQPQHF
TRBD2 TRBJ2-3 TRBV4-2 TGTGCCAGCAGCCATGGACTAGCGGGAGCAGATACGCAGTATTTT CASSHGLAGADTQYF
- TRBJ1-1 TRBV3-1/TRBV3-2 TGTGCCAGCAGCCACCCGGGAACCCTTGAAGCTTTCTTT CASSHPGTLEAFF
TRBD1 TRBJ2-7 TRBV18 TGTGCCAGCTCACGATCCGGGACAGCCGGAACCTACGAGCAGTACTTC CASSRSGTAGTYEQYF
- TRBJ1-4 TRBV28 TGTGCCAGCAGTTCCTTACCACCTGACAGGGAAAAACTGTTTTTT CASSSLPPDREKLFF
TRBD2 TRBJ2-3 TRBV19 TGTGCCAGTAGTACCCGGACTAGCGGGGCAGATACGCAGTATTTT CASSTRTSGADTQYF
- TRBJ1-5 TRBV19 TGTGCCAGTAGGGATAGCAATCAGCCCCAGCATTTT CASRDSNQPQHF
TRBD2 TRBJ2-2 TRBV3-1/TRBV3-2 TGTGCCAGCAGCCAAAGACAGACTAGCGGGACCCGGGTCGGAGGGGAGCTGTTTTTT CASSQRQTSGTRVGGELFF
TRBD1 TRBJ1-2 TRBV7-3 TGTGCCAGCAGCCCCGGACAGGGGAGAAGTGGCTACACCTTC CASSPGQGRSGYTF
- TRBJ1-3 TRBV18 TGTGCCAGCTCTCGCGACGGAAACACCATATATTTT CASSRDGNTIYF
TRBD1 TRBJ1-2 TRBV14 TGTGCCAGCAGCCTGCGACAGGGAGAGTTGCTAAACTATGGCTACACCTTC CASSLRQGELLNYGYTF
- TRBJ1-1 TRBV7-2 TGTGCCAGCGACGCGAGGGTCAACACTGAAGCTTTCTTT CASDARVNTEAFF
- TRBJ2-3 TRBV21-1 TGTGCCAGCACCAACGGGTGGGACAGGGGGACAGATACGCAGTATTTT CASTNGWDRGTDTQYF
TRBD1 TRBJ2-3 TRBV5-1 TGCGCCAGCACGGGACAGGACACAGATACGCAGTATTTT CASTGQDTDTQYF
- TRBJ2-5 TRBV18 TGTGCCAGCTCCACCCGAGCAACGTACCAAGAGACCCAGTACTTC CASSTRATYQETQYF
TRBD1 TRBJ2-5 TRBV6-5 TGTGCCAGCAGTTATCCCGGGACAGGCCGTCAAGAGACCCAGTACTTC CASSYPGTGRQETQYF
- TRBJ2-1 TRBV10-3 TGTGCCATCAGTGAGCCTACTTACAGCAATGAGCAGTTCTTC CAISEPTYSNEQFF
TRBD1 TRBJ2-4 TRBV28 TGTGCCAGCAGTCGTGGACAGGGGGCAATGGGGCACATTCAGTACTTC CASSRGQGAMGHIQYF
TRBD1 TRBJ2-7 TRBV28 TGTGCCAGCAGTCGGACCGACAGGGCTCTCTACGAGCAGTACTTC CASSRTDRALYEQYF
- TRBJ2-7 TRBV12-5 TGTGCTAGTGGTTTGGCGGGACACCCGGGACTACCCTCCTACGAGCAGTACTTC CASGLAGHPGLPSYEQYF